This T cell receptor beta chain was sequenced in a study of shared clonotypes between healthy human individuals. The V end was cut by 3 bases, the J end by 0 bases, with 4 bases between. The CDR3 totals 12 residues. In germline, CDR1 is SGDLS, CDR2 YYNGEE. About this clone: This sample also contains other DNA sequences that code for the same CDR3.

Original methodology: ImmunoSEQ output lacked quality scores and full-length reads, limiting matched filtering. The method was immunoSEQ multiplex PCR; TCRdb's version includes in-frame clones alone and lacks a portion of them. The V and J calls and clone size come from that table; D and trimming were worked out from the DNA. The data show about 2.2 million clones, around 93% seen once. Naive CD8 isolation took CD45RO-negative cells positively selected for CCR7 and excluded terminally differentiated effector memory CD45RA+ cells. Sequenced sample: naive CD8+ T cells from PBMCs. This sequence joins TRBV9 and TRBJ2-7; D uncertain. This receptor was obtained from a man aged 18 to 29 in good health. Some clones in this sample may be carry-over from other donors' samples. CDR3 sequence: CASSGPSYEQYF. The CDR3 DNA reads as TGTGCCAGCAGCGGCCCCTCCTACGAGCAGTACTTC.